This TCR beta chain came from a study of T cell responses to AZD1222 COVID-19 vaccine. Findings of the study overall: Spike-specific TCR breadth and depth grew following two AZD1222 doses. Reports indicate that nearly half of spike-specific TCRs are directed at unmutated variant regions. Dominant CD4 TCR responses targeted spike regions 160-218 and 743-854.

To note about this clone: Its cognate antigen is unknown.

Only in-frame clones appear in the TCRdb table, and some are missing; sequencing was by immunoSEQ multiplex PCR. Of about 110,000 clones listed, about 87% are singletons. The receptor's source is an adult in good health. The sample was peripheral blood, taken on day 0 of AZD1222 vaccination.

CDR3 residues: CASSRGAGGTEAFF. The CDR3 DNA reads as TGTGCCAGCTCACGGGGGGCTGGAGGCACTGAAGCTTTCTTT. The chain carries TRBV18 and TRBJ1-1; possibly TRBD1 for D (6 bases). The CDR3 spans 14 residues. Germline lookup yields CDR1 KGHSH and CDR2 LQKENI. The V end lost 4 bases, the J end lost 4 bases, and 13 bases lay between the germline ends. The full variable domain, with the rest looked up from reference TRBV18 and TRBJ1-1, is NAGVMQNPRHLVRRRGQEARLRCSPMKGHSHVYWYRQLPEEGLKFMVYLQKENIIDESGMPKERFSAEFPKEGPSILRIQQVVRGDSAAYFCASSRGAGGTEAFFGQGTRLTVV.